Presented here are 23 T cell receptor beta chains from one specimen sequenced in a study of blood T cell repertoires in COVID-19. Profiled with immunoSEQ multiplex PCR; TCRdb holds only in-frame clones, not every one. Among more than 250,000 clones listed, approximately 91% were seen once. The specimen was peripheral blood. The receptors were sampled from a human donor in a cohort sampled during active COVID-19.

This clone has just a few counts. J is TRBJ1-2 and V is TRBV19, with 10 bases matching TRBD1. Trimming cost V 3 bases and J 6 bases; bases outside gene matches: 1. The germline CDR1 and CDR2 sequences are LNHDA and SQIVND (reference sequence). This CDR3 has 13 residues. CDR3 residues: CASSMDRGDGYTF. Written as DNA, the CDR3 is TGTGCCAGTAGTATGGACAGGGGGGATGGCTACACCTTC.

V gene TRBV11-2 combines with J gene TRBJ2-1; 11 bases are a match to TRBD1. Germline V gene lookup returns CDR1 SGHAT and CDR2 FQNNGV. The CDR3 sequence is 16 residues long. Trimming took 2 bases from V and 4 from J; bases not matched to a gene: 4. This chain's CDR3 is CASSLIGQGAYNEQFF. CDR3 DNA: TGTGCCAGCAGCTTAATAGGACAGGGGGCGTACAATGAGCAGTTCTTC.

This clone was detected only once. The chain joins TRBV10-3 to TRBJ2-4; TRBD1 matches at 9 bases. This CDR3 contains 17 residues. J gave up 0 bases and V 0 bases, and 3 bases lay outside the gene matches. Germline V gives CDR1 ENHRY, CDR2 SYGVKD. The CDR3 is CAISESRDRVAKNIQYF. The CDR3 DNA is TGTGCCATCAGTGAGTCTAGGGACAGGGTAGCCAAAAACATTCAGTACTTC.

DNA of the CDR3: TGTGCCAGTAGTATAACAGAAAAACTGTTTTTT. This gives the protein CASSITEKLFF. J is TRBJ1-4 and V is TRBV19; D uncertain. Germline-derived CDR1 and CDR2 are LNHDA and SQIVND (reference sequence). Trimming removed 2 bases from V and 8 bases from J, with 3 bases in between. The CDR3 runs to 11 residues.

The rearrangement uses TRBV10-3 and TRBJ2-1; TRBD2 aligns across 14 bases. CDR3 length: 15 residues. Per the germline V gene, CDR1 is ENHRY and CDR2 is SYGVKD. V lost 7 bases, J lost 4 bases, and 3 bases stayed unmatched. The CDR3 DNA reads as TGTGCCATCATGGGACTAGCGGGGGAATACAATGAGCAGTTCTTC. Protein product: CAIMGLAGEYNEQFF.

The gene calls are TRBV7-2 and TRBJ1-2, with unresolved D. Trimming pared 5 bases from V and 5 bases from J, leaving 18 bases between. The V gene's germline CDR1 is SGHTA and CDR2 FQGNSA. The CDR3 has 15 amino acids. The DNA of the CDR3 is TGTGCCAGCAGCGTCACTAGGCGGGGAGGGTATGGCTACACCTTC. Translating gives CASSVTRRGGYGYTF.

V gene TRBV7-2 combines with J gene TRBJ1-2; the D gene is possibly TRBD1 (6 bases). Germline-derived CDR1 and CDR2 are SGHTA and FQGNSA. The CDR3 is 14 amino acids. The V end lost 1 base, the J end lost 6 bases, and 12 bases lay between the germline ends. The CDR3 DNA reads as TGTGCCAGCAGCTTAGGGACGGGGGGCAATGGCTACACCTTC. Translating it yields CASSLGTGGNGYTF.

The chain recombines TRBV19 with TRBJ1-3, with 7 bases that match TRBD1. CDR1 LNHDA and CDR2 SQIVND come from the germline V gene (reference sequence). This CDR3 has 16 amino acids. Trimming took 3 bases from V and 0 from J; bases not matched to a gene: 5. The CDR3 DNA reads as TGTGCCAGTAGTATGTGGGGACAGAACTCTGGAAACACCATATATTTT. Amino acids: CASSMWGQNSGNTIYF.

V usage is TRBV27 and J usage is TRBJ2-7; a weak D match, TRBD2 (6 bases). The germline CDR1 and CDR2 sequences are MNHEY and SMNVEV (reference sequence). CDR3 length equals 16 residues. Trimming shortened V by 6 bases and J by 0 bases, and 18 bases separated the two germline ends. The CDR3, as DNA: TGTGCCAGCAGGATGACCGGGACTTTCACCTCCTACGAGCAGTACTTC. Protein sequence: CASRMTGTFTSYEQYF.

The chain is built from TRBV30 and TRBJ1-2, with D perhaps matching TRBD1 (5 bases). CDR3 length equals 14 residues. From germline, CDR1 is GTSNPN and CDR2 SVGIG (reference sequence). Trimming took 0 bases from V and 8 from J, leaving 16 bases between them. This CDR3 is CAWSVQAGRGGYTF. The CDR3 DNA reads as TGTGCCTGGAGTGTTCAGGCGGGGCGAGGGGGCTACACCTTC.

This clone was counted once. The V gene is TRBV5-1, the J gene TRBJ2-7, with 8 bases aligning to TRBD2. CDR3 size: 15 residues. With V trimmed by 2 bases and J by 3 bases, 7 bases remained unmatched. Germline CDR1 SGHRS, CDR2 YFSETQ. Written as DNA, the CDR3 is TGCGCCAGCAGCTTACATAGCGGGGAGAACTACGAGCAGTACTTC. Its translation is CASSLHSGENYEQYF. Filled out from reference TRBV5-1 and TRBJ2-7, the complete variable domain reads KAGVTQTPRYLIKTRGQQVTLSCSPISGHRSVSWYQQTPGQGLQFLFEYFSETQRNKGNFPGRFSGRQFSNSRSEMNVSTLELGDSALYLCASSLHSGENYEQYFGPGTRLTVT.

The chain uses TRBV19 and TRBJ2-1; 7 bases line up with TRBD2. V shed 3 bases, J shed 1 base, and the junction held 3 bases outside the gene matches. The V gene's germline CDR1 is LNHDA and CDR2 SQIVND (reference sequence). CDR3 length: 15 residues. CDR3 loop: CASSMRESSYNEQFF. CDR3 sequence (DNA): TGTGCCAGTAGTATGCGGGAGTCATCCTACAATGAGCAGTTCTTC.

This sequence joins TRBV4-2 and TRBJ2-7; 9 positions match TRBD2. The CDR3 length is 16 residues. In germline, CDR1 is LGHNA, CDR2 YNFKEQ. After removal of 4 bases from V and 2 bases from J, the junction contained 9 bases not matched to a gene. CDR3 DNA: TGTGCCAGCAGCCCCTACTCGTTAGCGGGGGCCTACGAGCAGTACTTC. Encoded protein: CASSPYSLAGAYEQYF.

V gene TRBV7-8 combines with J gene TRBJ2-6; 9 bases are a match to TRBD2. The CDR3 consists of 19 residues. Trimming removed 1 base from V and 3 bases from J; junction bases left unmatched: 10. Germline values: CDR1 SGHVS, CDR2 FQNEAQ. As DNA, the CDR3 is TGTGCCAGCAGCTTAGAAGGCGGGGGGGCCCTCGGTGGGGCCAACGTCCTGACTTTC. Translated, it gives CASSLEGGGALGGANVLTF.

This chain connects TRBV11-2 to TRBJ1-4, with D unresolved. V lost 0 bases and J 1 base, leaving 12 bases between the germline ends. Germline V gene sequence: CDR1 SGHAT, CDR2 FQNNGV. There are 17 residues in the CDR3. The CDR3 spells CASSLDRLSITNEKLFF. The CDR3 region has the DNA TGTGCCAGCAGCTTAGATCGGTTGTCAATAACTAATGAAAAACTGTTTTTT.

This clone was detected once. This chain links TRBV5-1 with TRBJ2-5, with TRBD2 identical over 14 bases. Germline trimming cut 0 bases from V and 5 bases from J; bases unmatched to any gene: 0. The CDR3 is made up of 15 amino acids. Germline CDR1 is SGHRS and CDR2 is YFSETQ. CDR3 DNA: TGCGCCAGCAGCTTGGGGACTAGCGGGGGGGAGACCCAGTACTTC. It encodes CASSLGTSGGETQYF.

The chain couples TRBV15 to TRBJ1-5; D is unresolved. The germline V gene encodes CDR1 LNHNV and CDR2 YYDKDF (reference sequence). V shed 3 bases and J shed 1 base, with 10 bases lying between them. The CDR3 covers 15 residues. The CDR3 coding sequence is TGTGCCACCAGCAGTAGCCAGATGAGCAATCAGCCCCAGCATTTT. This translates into CATSSSQMSNQPQHF.

The DNA for the CDR3 is TGTGCCAGCAGTTTAAGCGGGAGGTACGAGCAGTACTTC. Encoded protein: CASSLSGRYEQYF. V usage is TRBV12-3 or TRBV12-4 and J usage is TRBJ2-7, with 9 bases aligning to TRBD2. V lost 2 bases and J lost 4; bases outside the gene matches: 0. The CDR3 is made up of 13 amino acids.

The CDR3 here is CASRGRLAGSYEQYF. DNA for the CDR3: TGTGCCAGCCGCGGGAGACTAGCGGGTTCCTACGAGCAGTACTTC. This sequence joins TRBV5-4 and TRBJ2-7, with TRBD2 identical over 10 bases. Looked up from germline, CDR1 is SGHNT and CDR2 is YYREEE (reference sequence). The CDR3 runs 15 residues. The V and J ends lost 7 bases and 1 base, in that order; junction bases with no gene match: 8. Full variable domain (missing parts from reference TRBV5-4 and TRBJ2-7): ETGVTQSPTHLIKTRGQQVTLRCSSQSGHNTVSWYQQALGQGPQFIFQYYREEENGRGNFPPRFSGLQFPNYSSELNVNALELDDSALYLCASRGRLAGSYEQYFGPGTRLTVT.

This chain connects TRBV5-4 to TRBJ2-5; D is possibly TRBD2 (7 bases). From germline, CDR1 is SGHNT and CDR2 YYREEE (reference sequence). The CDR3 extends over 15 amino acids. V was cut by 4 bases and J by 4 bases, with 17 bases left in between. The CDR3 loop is CASSVLGGGGETQYF. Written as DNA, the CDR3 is TGTGCCAGCAGCGTCCTAGGGGGAGGGGGAGAGACCCAGTACTTC.

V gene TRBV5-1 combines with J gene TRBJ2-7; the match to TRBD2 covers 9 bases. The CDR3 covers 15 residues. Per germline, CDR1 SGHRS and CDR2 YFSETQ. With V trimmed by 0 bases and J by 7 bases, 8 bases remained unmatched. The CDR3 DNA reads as TGCGCCAGCAGCTTGGCCCTAGTAGCGGGAGTGGAGCAGTACTTC. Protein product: CASSLALVAGVEQYF. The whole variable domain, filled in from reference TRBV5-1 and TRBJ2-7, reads KAGVTQTPRYLIKTRGQQVTLSCSPISGHRSVSWYQQTPGQGLQFLFEYFSETQRNKGNFPGRFSGRQFSNSRSEMNVSTLELGDSALYLCASSLALVAGVEQYFGPGTRLTVT.

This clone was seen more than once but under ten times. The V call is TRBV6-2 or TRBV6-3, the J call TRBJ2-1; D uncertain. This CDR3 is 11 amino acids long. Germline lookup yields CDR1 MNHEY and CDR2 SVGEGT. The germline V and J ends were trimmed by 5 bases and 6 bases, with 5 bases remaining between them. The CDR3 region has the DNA TGTGCCAGCAGTCCACTCAATGAGCAGTTCTTC. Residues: CASSPLNEQFF.

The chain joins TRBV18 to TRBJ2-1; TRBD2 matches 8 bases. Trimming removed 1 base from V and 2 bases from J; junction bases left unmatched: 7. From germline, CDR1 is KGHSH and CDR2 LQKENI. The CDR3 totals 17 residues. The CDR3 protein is CASSPRASGPPYNEQFF. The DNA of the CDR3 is TGTGCCAGCTCACCACGGGCTAGCGGGCCACCCTACAATGAGCAGTTCTTC.